This T cell receptor (beta chain) derives from a study of graft-versus-host responses after intestinal transplantation. Study overall: Anti-thymocyte globulin served as induction for all recipients, who then took tacrolimus and steroids for about three years. Overall study results and limits: Graft-donor T cell macrochimerism in patients accompanied high graft-versus-host to host-versus-graft clonal ratios in allografts. Investigators detected GvH clones in recipient marrow, with some emerging earlier in ileum or blood. Early post-transplant falls in HvG clones accompanied the peak levels of circulating GvH clones.

To note about this clone: Its cognate antigen is unknown.

Trimming removed 5 bases from V and 8 bases from J; junction bases left unmatched: 9. The CDR3 is 15 amino acids. The V gene's germline CDR1 is SGHVS and CDR2 FQNEAQ. The protocol was immunoSEQ multiplex PCR, while the TCRdb copy is restricted to in-frame clones and leaves out a portion. The sample carries over 100,000 clones, 85% to 95% recorded once. The chain has TRBV7-8 and TRBJ2-1, with TRBD2 identical over 10 bases. The source material was unstimulated CD8+ T cells sorted from spleen or lymph node cells, sampled before transplant. The sequence was collected from a human donor who was the organ donor for an intestinal transplant. CDR3 region: CASSPTSGRGHEQFF. The CDR3 DNA follows: TGTGCCAGCAGCCCGACCAGCGGGAGGGGGCATGAGCAGTTCTTC. The whole variable domain, filled in from reference TRBV7-8 and TRBJ2-1, reads GAGVSQSPRYKVAKRGQDVALRCDPISGHVSLFWYQQALGQGPEFLTYFQNEAQLDKSGLPSDRFFAERPEGSVSTLKIQRTQQEDSAVYLCASSPTSGRGHEQFFGPGTRLTVL.